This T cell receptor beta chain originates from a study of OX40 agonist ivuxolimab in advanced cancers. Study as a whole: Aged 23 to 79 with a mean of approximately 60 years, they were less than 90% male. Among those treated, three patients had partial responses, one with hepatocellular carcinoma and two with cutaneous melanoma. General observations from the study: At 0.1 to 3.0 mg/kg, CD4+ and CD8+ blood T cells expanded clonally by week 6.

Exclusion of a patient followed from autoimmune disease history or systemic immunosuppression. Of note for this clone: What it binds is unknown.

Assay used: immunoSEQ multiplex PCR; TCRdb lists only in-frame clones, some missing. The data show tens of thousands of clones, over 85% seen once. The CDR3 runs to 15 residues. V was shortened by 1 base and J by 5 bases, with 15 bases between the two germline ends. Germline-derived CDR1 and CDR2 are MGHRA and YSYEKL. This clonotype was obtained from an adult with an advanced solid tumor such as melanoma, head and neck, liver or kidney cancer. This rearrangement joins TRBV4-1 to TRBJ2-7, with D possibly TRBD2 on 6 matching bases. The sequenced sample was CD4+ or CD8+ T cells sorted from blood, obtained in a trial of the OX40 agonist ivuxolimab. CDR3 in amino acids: CASSQAIGSGNEQYF. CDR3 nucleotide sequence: TGCGCCAGCAGCCAAGCGATCGGGAGTGGCAACGAGCAGTACTTC.